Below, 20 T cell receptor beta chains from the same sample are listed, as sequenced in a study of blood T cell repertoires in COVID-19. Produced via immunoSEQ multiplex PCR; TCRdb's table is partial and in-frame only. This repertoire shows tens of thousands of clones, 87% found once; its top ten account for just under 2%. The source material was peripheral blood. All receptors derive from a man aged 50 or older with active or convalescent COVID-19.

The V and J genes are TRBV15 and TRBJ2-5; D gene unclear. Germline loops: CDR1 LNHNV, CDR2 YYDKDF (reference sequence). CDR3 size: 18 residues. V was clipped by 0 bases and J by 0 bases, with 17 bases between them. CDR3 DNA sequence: TGTGCCACCAGCAGAGATCATGCGAGAAGTCTGTACCAAGAGACCCAGTACTTC. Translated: CATSRDHARSLYQETQYF. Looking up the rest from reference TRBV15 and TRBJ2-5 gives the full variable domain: DAMVIQNPRYQVTQFGKPVTLSCSQTLNHNVMYWYQQKSSQAPKLLFHYYDKDFNNEADTPDNFQSRRPNTSFCFLDIRSPGLGDTAMYLCATSRDHARSLYQETQYFGPGTRLLVL.

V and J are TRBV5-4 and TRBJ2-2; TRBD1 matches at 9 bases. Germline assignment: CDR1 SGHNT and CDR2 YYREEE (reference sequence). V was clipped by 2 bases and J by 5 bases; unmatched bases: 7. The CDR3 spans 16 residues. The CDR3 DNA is TGTGCCAGCAGCTTAGGGACAGGGTTTGGGACCGGGGAGCTGTTTTTT. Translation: CASSLGTGFGTGELFF.

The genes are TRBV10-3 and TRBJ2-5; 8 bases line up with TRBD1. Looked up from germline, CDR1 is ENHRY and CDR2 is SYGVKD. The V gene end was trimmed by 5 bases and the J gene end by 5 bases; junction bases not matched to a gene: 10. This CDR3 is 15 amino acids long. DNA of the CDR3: TGTGCCATCAGTTCGTGGACAGGGAGCGCGGAGACCCAGTACTTC. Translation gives CAISSWTGSAETQYF.

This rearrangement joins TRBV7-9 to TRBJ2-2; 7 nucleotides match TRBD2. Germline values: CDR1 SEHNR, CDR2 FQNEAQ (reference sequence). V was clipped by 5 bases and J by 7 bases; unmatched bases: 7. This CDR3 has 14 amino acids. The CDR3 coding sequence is TGTGCCAGCAGCCGAGCGGGAAATATCGGGGAGCTGTTTTTT. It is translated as CASSRAGNIGELFF.

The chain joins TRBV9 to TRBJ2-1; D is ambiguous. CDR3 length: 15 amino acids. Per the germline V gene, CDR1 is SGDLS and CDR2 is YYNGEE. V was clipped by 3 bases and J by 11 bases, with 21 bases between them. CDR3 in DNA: TGTGCCAGCAGCGCGCACAAGCGCTCCTACACCCAGCAGTTCTTC. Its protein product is CASSAHKRSYTQQFF.

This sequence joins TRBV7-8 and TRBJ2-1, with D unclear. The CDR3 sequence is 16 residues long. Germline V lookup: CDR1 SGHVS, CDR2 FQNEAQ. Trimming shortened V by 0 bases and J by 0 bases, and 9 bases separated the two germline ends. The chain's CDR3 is CASSLAFSSSYNEQFF. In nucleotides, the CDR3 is TGTGCCAGCAGCTTAGCGTTCTCGAGCTCCTACAATGAGCAGTTCTTC.

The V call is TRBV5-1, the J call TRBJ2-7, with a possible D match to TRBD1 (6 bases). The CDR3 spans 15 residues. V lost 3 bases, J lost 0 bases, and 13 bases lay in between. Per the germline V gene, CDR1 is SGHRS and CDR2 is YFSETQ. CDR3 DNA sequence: TGCGCCAGCAGCTGGGGATGGACAGCCTCCTACGAGCAGTACTTC. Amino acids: CASSWGWTASYEQYF.

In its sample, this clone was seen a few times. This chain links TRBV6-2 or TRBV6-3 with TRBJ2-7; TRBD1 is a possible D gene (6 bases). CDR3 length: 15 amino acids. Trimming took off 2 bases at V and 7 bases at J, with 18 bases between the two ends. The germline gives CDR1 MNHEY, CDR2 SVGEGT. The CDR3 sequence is CASSYAGDAPREQYF. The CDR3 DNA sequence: TGTGCCAGCAGTTACGCAGGGGACGCCCCTAGGGAGCAGTACTTC.

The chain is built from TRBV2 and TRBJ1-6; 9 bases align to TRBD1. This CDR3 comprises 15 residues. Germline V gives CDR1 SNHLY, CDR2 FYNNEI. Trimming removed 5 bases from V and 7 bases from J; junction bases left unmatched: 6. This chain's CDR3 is CASSPRQGGNSPLHF. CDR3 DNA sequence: TGTGCCAGCAGTCCTCGACAGGGGGGGAATTCACCCCTCCACTTT.

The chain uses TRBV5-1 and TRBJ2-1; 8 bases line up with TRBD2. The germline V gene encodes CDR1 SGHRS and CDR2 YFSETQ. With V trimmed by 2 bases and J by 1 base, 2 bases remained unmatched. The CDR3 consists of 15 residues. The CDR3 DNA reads TGCGCCAGCAGCTTTGCGGGAGGTTCCTACAATGAGCAGTTCTTC. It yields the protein CASSFAGGSYNEQFF.

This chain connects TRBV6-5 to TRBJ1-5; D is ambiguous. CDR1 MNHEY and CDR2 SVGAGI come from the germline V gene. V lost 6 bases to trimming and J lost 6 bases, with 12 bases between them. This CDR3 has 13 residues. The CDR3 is CASSRGLSQPQHF. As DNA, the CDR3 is TGTGCCAGCAGCCGTGGACTAAGTCAGCCCCAGCATTTT.

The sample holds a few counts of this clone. The DNA for the CDR3 is TGTGCCAGCAGTTTCACTAGCAGCTACACCGGGGAGCTGTTTTTT. Translating it yields CASSFTSSYTGELFF. The chain recombines TRBV5-6 with TRBJ2-2; a weak D match, TRBD2 (6 bases). This CDR3 is 15 amino acids long. Trimming stripped 5 bases from V and 3 bases from J, with 14 bases between. The germline V gene has CDR1 SGHDT and CDR2 YYEEEE.

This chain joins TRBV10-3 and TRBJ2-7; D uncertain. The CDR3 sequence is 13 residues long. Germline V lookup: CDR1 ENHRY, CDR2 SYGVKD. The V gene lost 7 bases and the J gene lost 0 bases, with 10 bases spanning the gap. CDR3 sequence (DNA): TGTGCCATCATGGCGGATAACTCCTACGAGCAGTACTTC. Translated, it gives CAIMADNSYEQYF.

CDR3 sequence reads: CASSELAGASYNEQFF. CDR3 nucleotides: TGCGCCAGCAGCGAGTTAGCGGGAGCCTCCTACAATGAGCAGTTCTTC. The J gene is TRBJ2-1, the V gene TRBV5-1, with 9 bases lining up with TRBD2. The V segment lost 4 bases and the J segment 0 bases; nucleotides outside the gene matches: 5. The CDR3 is 16 residues long. The V gene's germline CDR1 is SGHRS and CDR2 YFSETQ.

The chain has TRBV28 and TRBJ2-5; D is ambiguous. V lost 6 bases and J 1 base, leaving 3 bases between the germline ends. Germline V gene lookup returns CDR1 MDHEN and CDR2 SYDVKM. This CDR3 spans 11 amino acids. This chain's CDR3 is CASSVQETQYF. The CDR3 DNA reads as TGTGCCAGCAGCGTCCAAGAGACCCAGTACTTC.

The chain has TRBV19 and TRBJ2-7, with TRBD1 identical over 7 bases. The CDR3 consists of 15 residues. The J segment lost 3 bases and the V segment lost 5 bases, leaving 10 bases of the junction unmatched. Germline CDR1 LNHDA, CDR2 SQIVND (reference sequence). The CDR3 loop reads CASSPRPGQFYEQYF. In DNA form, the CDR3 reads TGTGCCAGTAGTCCGCGCCCGGGACAGTTCTACGAGCAGTACTTC.

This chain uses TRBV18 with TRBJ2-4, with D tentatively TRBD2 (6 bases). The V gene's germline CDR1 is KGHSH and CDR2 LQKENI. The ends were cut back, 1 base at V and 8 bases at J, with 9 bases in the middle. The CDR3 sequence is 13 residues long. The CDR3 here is CASSPHRRDIQYF. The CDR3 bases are TGTGCCAGCTCACCACATAGGAGGGACATTCAGTACTTC.

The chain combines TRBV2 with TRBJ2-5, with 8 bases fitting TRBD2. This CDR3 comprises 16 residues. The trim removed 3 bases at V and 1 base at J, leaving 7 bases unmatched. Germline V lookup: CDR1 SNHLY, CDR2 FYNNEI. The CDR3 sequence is CASSDGAGGPQETQYF. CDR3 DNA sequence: TGTGCCAGCAGTGATGGGGCGGGGGGCCCCCAAGAGACCCAGTACTTC.

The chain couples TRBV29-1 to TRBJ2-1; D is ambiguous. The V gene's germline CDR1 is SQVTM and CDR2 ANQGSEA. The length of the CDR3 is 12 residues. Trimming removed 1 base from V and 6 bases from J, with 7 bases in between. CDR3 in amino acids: CSVEVASNEQFF. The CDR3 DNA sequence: TGCAGCGTTGAAGTGGCTTCCAATGAGCAGTTCTTC.

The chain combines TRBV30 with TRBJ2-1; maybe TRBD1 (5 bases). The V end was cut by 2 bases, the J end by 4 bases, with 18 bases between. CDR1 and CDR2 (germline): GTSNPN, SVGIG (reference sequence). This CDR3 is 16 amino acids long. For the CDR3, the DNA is TGTGCCTGGAGTCCCGACAGTTCTATCAATTACAATGAGCAGTTCTTC. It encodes CAWSPDSSINYNEQFF.